The source of this TCR beta chain is a study of T cell responses to AZD1222 COVID-19 vaccine. Findings of the study overall: Among the donors, most were white British and more were female, and clonal diversity was possibly underestimated. Epitopes outside B.1.351 and B.1.1.7 mutated regions reportedly drew nearly half of spike TCRs. Repertoire samples came only from after the peak T cell response.

Comment on this clone: The antigen is not known.

Sequencing used immunoSEQ multiplex PCR; TCRdb keeps in-frame clones, though not all of them. Among about 130,000 clones listed, roughly 93% were seen once. The source is an adult who received the AZD1222 COVID-19 vaccine. The input for sequencing was peripheral blood, taken 28 days after the second AZD1222 dose.

CDR3 nucleotide sequence: TGTGCCAGCAGCCTAATGGGAGCGGATGAGACCCAGTACTTC. This encodes CASSLMGADETQYF. The genes are TRBV9 and TRBJ2-5; weak D call: TRBD2 (5 bases). CDR1 is SGDLS, CDR2 YYNGEE, per germline. This CDR3 is 14 amino acids long. Between the trimmed V and J ends, which lost 4 bases and 5 bases, there was a span of 15 bases. Looking up the rest from reference TRBV9 and TRBJ2-5 gives the full variable domain: DSGVTQTPKHLITATGQRVTLRCSPRSGDLSVYWYQQSLDQGLQFLIQYYNGEERAKGNILERFSAQQFPDLHSELNLSSLELGDSALYFCASSLMGADETQYFGPGTRLLVL.